This TCR beta chain appears in the sequencing data of a study of shared clonotypes between healthy human individuals. TCRdb's copy holds only in-frame clones and misses some; the assay was immunoSEQ multiplex PCR. The sample carries 640,000 or so clones, 72% recorded once. The donors, healthy adults who were HIV-negative, had experienced no recent acute infections or vaccinations. About this clone itself: Its target is not known.

This CDR3 contains 14 residues. Germline V gene sequence: CDR1 MNHEY, CDR2 SMNVEV (reference sequence). V lost 3 bases to trimming and J lost 1 base, with 10 bases between them. General study points: It was the non-shared clonotypes that had lower generation probabilities than clonotypes shared by all four donors. Despite large depth, sorted-subset datasets appeared incompletely sequenced. In general, naive subsets displayed greater estimated richness than memory subsets did.

Sequencing was done on a sample of memory CD4+ T cells sorted from blood. Subset meaning: CD45RA-negative fraction. The V gene is TRBV27, the J gene TRBJ2-7; no clear D gene. The sequence was obtained from a woman in her twenties or thirties in good health. The CDR3 nucleotides are TGTGCCAGCAGTTTGACGCTACTTTCCTACGAGCAGTACTTC. It encodes CASSLTLLSYEQYF.